Each of the 21 T cell receptor beta chains below was sequenced from the same sample in a study of T-cell reconstitution after alpha-beta-depleted transplantation in children. It was with unique molecular identifiers that the TCRbeta library was prepared. TCRdb reprocessed the PCR reads with MiXCR, giving one entry per CDR3 protein. The sample consists of 65,000 to 85,000 distinct CDR3 sequences, around 9.9% of them appearing once. The source was PBMCs, collected before TCRalphabeta/CD19-depleted stem cell transplant. The receptors originated from a boy aged 5-17 years with acute myeloid leukemia, due to receive a stem cell transplant.

Of note for this clonotype: A much larger clone is a single base away; this may be a read error. This chain links TRBV10-3 with TRBJ2-7; no clear D. Looked up from germline, CDR1 is ENHRY and CDR2 is SYGVKD. This CDR3 spans 11 amino acids. The CDR3 loop reads CAISEVDEPYF. The DNA of the CDR3 is TGTGCCATCAGTGAGGTTGACGAGCCGTACTTC.

This chain links TRBV2 with TRBJ2-1; 10 bases match TRBD2. After removal of 5 bases from V and 8 bases from J, the junction contained 3 bases not matched to a gene. This CDR3 contains 13 residues. Per the germline V gene, CDR1 is SNHLY and CDR2 is FYNNEI. The CDR3 DNA sequence: TGTGCCAGCAGTCTAGCGGGAGTTGATGAGCAGTTCTTC. It specifies CASSLAGVDEQFF.

This clonotype was found many times. The rearrangement links TRBV11-2 to TRBJ2-1; 11 bases fit TRBD2. CDR1 SGHAT and CDR2 FQNNGV come from the germline V gene. This CDR3 has 16 residues. Unmatched junction bases numbered 6, after V lost 1 base and J lost 7 bases. CDR3 residues: CASSLGRLAGTNEQFF. CDR3 in DNA: TGTGCCAGCAGCTTAGGCCGACTAGCGGGGACTAATGAGCAGTTCTTC.

The gene calls are TRBV5-2 and TRBJ1-2; TRBD1, the D gene given by the table, was not confirmed from the DNA. TRBV5-2 is flagged as a pseudogene. The CDR3 loop spans 15 amino acids. The CDR3 sequence is CAMGPGDRGCYGYTF. CDR3 DNA sequence: TGTGCCATGGGCCCCGGGGACAGGGGCTGCTATGGCTACACCTTC.

This clonotype was recorded many times. Here the CDR3 reads CASTSAGRPSSYNEQFF. CDR3 nucleotide sequence: TGTGCCAGCACCTCGGCCGGAAGGCCCAGCTCCTACAATGAGCAGTTCTTC. The chain joins TRBV28 to TRBJ2-1, with D hard to call. Trimming removed 7 bases from V and 0 bases from J, with 19 bases in between. Germline V gene lookup returns CDR1 MDHEN and CDR2 SYDVKM. The CDR3 loop spans 17 amino acids.

This clonotype was seen repeatedly, ten times or more. The rearrangement uses TRBV6-5 and TRBJ2-2, with no clear D. The V gene's germline CDR1 is MNHEY and CDR2 SVGAGI. The CDR3 runs to 15 residues. The ends were cut back, 0 bases at V and 6 bases at J, with 11 bases in the middle. This chain's CDR3 is CASSYSSNLAGELFF. The CDR3 DNA sequence: TGTGCCAGCAGTTACTCGTCTAATTTGGCCGGGGAGCTGTTTTTT.

This clonotype was recorded at least ten times. The rearrangement links TRBV7-2 to TRBJ2-1; TRBD2 aligns across 10 bases. Trimming took 6 bases from V and 6 from J; bases not matched to a gene: 8. This CDR3 has 15 residues. Germline CDR1 reads SGHTA; CDR2 reads FQGNSA. The CDR3 loop is CASRTVAGGRNEQFF. DNA of the CDR3: TGTGCCAGCAGAACTGTAGCGGGAGGACGCAATGAGCAGTTCTTC.

V is TRBV5-1 and J is TRBJ2-7; TRBD2 matches at 10 bases. This CDR3 contains 15 residues. The V and J ends lost 2 bases and 2 bases, in that order; junction bases with no gene match: 4. Germline V gene data show CDR1 as SGHRS and CDR2 as YFSETQ. The DNA for the CDR3 is TGCGCCAGCAGCTTTCCTAGCGGGAGTACCTACGAGCAGTACTTC. As protein: CASSFPSGSTYEQYF.

In its sample, this clonotype was seen many times. The V call is TRBV5-1, the J call TRBJ2-2; D is perhaps TRBD2 (5 bases). With 4 bases removed from V and 6 bases from J, the gap between germline ends came to 10 bases. CDR3 length: 13 residues. CDR1 and CDR2 (germline): SGHRS, YFSETQ. As DNA, the CDR3 is TGCGCCAGCAGCCCACTAGTGTCCGGGGAGCTGTTTTTT. As protein: CASSPLVSGELFF.

The chain joins TRBV5-4 to TRBJ2-7; D gene ambiguous. Trimming pared 3 bases from V and 0 bases from J, leaving 10 bases between. This CDR3 is built from 14 residues. The germline V gene encodes CDR1 SGHNT and CDR2 YYREEE (reference sequence). CDR3 DNA: TGTGCCAGCAGCTCTGGTATGAACTCCTACGAGCAGTACGTC. It encodes CASSSGMNSYEQYV.

This clonotype was seen repeatedly, ten times or more. The genes are TRBV3-1 and TRBJ2-7; TRBD1 aligns across 12 bases. V was clipped by 4 bases and J by 0 bases; unmatched bases: 1. Germline CDR1 reads LGHDT; CDR2 reads YNNKEL (reference sequence). The CDR3 is made up of 15 amino acids. CDR3 coding DNA: TGTGCCAGCAGCCGGGGACAGGGGGCCTCCTACGAGCAGTACTTC. This sequence encodes CASSRGQGASYEQYF.

In its sample, this clonotype was seen many times. The CDR3 nucleotides are TGTGCCAGCAGCATTAACATAGCAAACTCCTACAATGAGCAGTTCTTC. Its translation: CASSINIANSYNEQFF. This chain uses TRBV7-6 with TRBJ2-1; no clear D. The CDR3 runs to 16 residues. Per germline, CDR1 SGHVS and CDR2 FNYEAQ. The V and J ends lost 5 bases and 0 bases respectively, with 14 bases between them.

This clonotype was seen many times. The CDR3 DNA reads TGTGCCAGCAGAGGGACTAGCGCTCTTCAAGAGACCCAGTACTTC. It yields the protein CASRGTSALQETQYF. The J gene is TRBJ2-5, the V gene TRBV12-3 or TRBV12-4, with 10 positions matching TRBD2. CDR3 length equals 15 residues. The V segment lost 6 bases and the J segment 2 bases; nucleotides outside the gene matches: 6.

The V call is TRBV30, the J call TRBJ2-1; D call uncertain. The CDR3 is made up of 8 amino acids. The germline V gene has CDR1 GTSNPN and CDR2 SVGIG (reference sequence). The CDR3 region is CIANEQFF. The CDR3 nucleotides read TGTATTGCGAATGAGCAGTTCTTC. The full variable domain, completed using reference TRBV30 and TRBJ2-1, is SQTIHQWPATLVQPVGSPLSLECTVEGTSNPNLYWYRQAAGRGLQLLFYSVGIGQISSEVPQNLSASRPQDRQFILSSKKLLLSDSGFYLCIANEQFFGPGTRLTVL.

This clonotype was seen at least ten times. V and J are TRBV9 and TRBJ1-1; D not certain. The CDR3 is 14 amino acids. V was clipped by 0 bases and J by 0 bases, with 6 bases between them. Germline V gives CDR1 SGDLS, CDR2 YYNGEE. In DNA, the CDR3 is TGTGCCAGCAGCGTAGGGCCCATGAACACTGAAGCTTTCTTT. Translating it yields CASSVGPMNTEAFF. The entire variable domain, with the rest obtained from reference TRBV9 and TRBJ1-1, is as follows: DSGVTQTPKHLITATGQRVTLRCSPRSGDLSVYWYQQSLDQGLQFLIQYYNGEERAKGNILERFSAQQFPDLHSELNLSSLELGDSALYFCASSVGPMNTEAFFGQGTRLTVV.

This clonotype appeared many times. The chain recombines TRBV20-1 with TRBJ2-1; TRBD2 matches 13 bases. Germline loops: CDR1 DFQATT, CDR2 SNEGSKA (reference sequence). The V gene end was trimmed by 2 bases and the J gene end by 8 bases; junction bases not matched to a gene: 6. The CDR3 has 15 residues. CDR3 sequence reads: CSARRTSGSWDEQFF. CDR3 sequence (DNA): TGCAGTGCTAGAAGGACTAGCGGGAGTTGGGATGAGCAGTTCTTC.

This clonotype was seen ten or more times. This chain links TRBV20-1 with TRBJ1-2; D is undetermined. Germline CDR1 is DFQATT and CDR2 is SNEGSKA (reference sequence). The CDR3 covers 14 residues. V shed 3 bases and J shed 8 bases, with 19 bases lying between them. CDR3 in amino acids: CSASPRTDTYGYTF. CDR3 coding DNA: TGCAGTGCTAGCCCACGAACAGACACTTACGGCTACACCTTC.

This clonotype has ten or more counts. The chain carries TRBV20-1 and TRBJ2-5, with D uncertain. The CDR3 contains 11 residues. The germline CDR1 and CDR2 sequences are DFQATT and SNEGSKA (reference sequence). CDR3 sequence reads: CSAVAQETQYF. The CDR3 bases are TGCAGCGCGGTGGCCCAAGAGACCCAGTACTTC.

This clonotype showed up many times. This chain uses TRBV20-1 with TRBJ2-5, with a tentative D call TRBD2 (5 bases). This CDR3 has 12 amino acids. V gave up 6 bases and J gave up 4 bases, with 12 bases separating them. Germline CDR1 and CDR2: DFQATT and SNEGSKA (reference sequence). This CDR3 reads CSAEVGGETQYF. DNA for the CDR3: TGCAGTGCGGAGGTTGGAGGAGAGACCCAGTACTTC.

This clonotype showed up many times. The J gene is TRBJ2-5, the V gene TRBV5-1, with 8 positions matching TRBD1. The CDR3 covers 16 residues. Germline V gene lookup returns CDR1 SGHRS and CDR2 YFSETQ. The J segment lost 4 bases and the V segment lost 0 bases, leaving 8 bases of the junction unmatched. DNA of the CDR3: TGCGCCAGCAGCTTGGCCGGACAGGGTAGTAGAGAGACCCAGTACTTC. Its translation is CASSLAGQGSRETQYF.

This clonotype came up many times. V gene TRBV5-1 combines with J gene TRBJ2-1, with D perhaps given as TRBD1 or TRBD2 (5 bases each). The CDR3 sequence is 15 residues long. The germline V gene encodes CDR1 SGHRS and CDR2 YFSETQ. V gave up 0 bases and J gave up 6 bases, with 13 bases separating them. CDR3 sequence (DNA): TGCGCCAGCAGCTTGGACGGGGCACATTTCAATGAGCAGTTCTTC. Protein: CASSLDGAHFNEQFF.